This entry lists 15 T cell receptor beta chains sequenced from one sample in a study of CD8 T cells in ankylosing spondylitis. TCRdb re-analysed the 5' RACE reads in MiXCR, keeping a single row per CDR3 protein. Of about 240,000 distinct CDR3 sequences in the sample, over 7% were seen once. The material sequenced was blood, either unsorted or a sorted T cell fraction (not recorded which). Receptors originate from a female donor with ankylosing spondylitis or in good health (not recorded which).

This clonotype has ten or more counts. The V call is TRBV18, the J call TRBJ2-4; D not resolved. The CDR3 spans 16 residues. CDR1 and CDR2 from the germline V gene are KGHSH and LQKENI. V lost 4 bases, J lost 0 bases, and 13 bases lay in between. The CDR3 loop is CASSLVPVLAKNIQYF. The CDR3 nucleotides read TGTGCCAGCTCACTGGTTCCGGTTCTAGCCAAAAACATTCAGTACTTC.

As regards this clonotype: This may arise from a read error, as a much more abundant clone is one base away. This chain links TRBV20-1 with TRBJ2-1, with 8 nucleotides matching TRBD2. The CDR3 sequence is 15 residues long. Germline CDR1 DFQATT, CDR2 SNEGSKA (reference sequence). DNA of the CDR3: TGCAGTGCTAAGACTAGCGACTTCTCCTACAATGAGCGGTTCTTC. Translation: CSAKTSDFSYNERFF.

Ten or more counts support this clonotype. V is TRBV15 and J is TRBJ1-6, with TRBD1 identical over 9 bases. This CDR3 comprises 18 residues. Looked up from germline, CDR1 is LNHNV and CDR2 is YYDKDF (reference sequence). V trimming: 5 bases; J trimming: 7 bases; junction bases outside the gene matches: 15. The CDR3 nucleotides read TGTGCCACCAGCCCCACAGGGGGCATCCCTTCGAACAATTCACCCCTCCACTTT. Protein sequence: CATSPTGGIPSNNSPLHF.

This clonotype was observed at least ten times. The chain carries TRBV4-3 and TRBJ2-3, with D tentatively TRBD1 or TRBD2 (5 bases each). The CDR3 extends over 17 amino acids. Germline V gene sequence: CDR1 LGHNA, CDR2 YSLEER. Trimming shortened V by 1 base and J by 0 bases, and 14 bases separated the two germline ends. CDR3 in amino acids: CASSQVTPGPSTDTQYF. DNA for the CDR3: TGCGCCAGCAGCCAAGTTACGCCGGGACCTAGCACAGATACGCAGTATTTT.

This clonotype appeared a few times. The rearrangement uses TRBV7-2 and TRBJ2-1; D might be TRBD2 (5 bases). Trimming removed 6 bases from V and 9 bases from J, with 18 bases in between. Germline lookup yields CDR1 SGHTA and CDR2 FQGNSA. The CDR3 is made up of 14 amino acids. CDR3 sequence: CASRPARGSIEQFF. The CDR3, as DNA: TGTGCCAGCAGACCCGCCCGGGGTTCGATTGAGCAGTTCTTC.

This clonotype was detected many times. The rearrangement uses TRBV5-1 and TRBJ1-2; 8 bases are shared with TRBD1. The V segment lost 8 bases and the J segment 3 bases; nucleotides outside the gene matches: 6. The length of the CDR3 is 13 residues. Germline V gene sequence: CDR1 SGHRS, CDR2 YFSETQ. In DNA, the CDR3 is TGCGCCAGTACCCCAGGGGGCGACTATGGCTACACCTTC. This encodes CASTPGGDYGYTF.

This clonotype occurred many times. This chain links TRBV4-1 with TRBJ1-6, with 8 positions matching TRBD1. CDR1 and CDR2 from the germline V gene are MGHRA and YSYEKL. The CDR3 runs to 17 residues. Losses at the gene ends were 4 bases for V and 7 bases for J; bases not matched to a gene: 12. The CDR3 DNA follows: TGCGCCAGCAGCCCCCAGGGCGGACAGGGAAGAAATTCACCCCTCCACTTT. It yields the protein CASSPQGGQGRNSPLHF.

This clonotype showed up just a few times. This rearrangement joins TRBV7-2 to TRBJ1-3; no clear D gene. Per germline, CDR1 SGHTA and CDR2 FQGNSA. CDR3 length equals 14 residues. The ends were cut back, 3 bases at V and 0 bases at J, with 6 bases in the middle. CDR3 residues: CASSFDSSGNTIYF. The CDR3 DNA is TGTGCCAGCAGCTTCGATAGCTCTGGAAACACCATATATTTT.

The rearrangement uses TRBV2 and TRBJ2-7, with a possible D match to TRBD2 (6 bases). V was pared by 8 bases and J by 7 bases, with 21 bases between. This CDR3 comprises 14 residues. Germline-derived CDR1 and CDR2 are SNHLY and FYNNEI. The DNA of the CDR3 is TGTGCCAGCGCTCTTGGGGGGAGAGTAAGGGAGCAGTACTTC. It translates to CASALGGRVREQYF.

Details on this clonotype: With a much larger clone just one base away, this may be a read error. The V call is TRBV6-1, the J call TRBJ1-4, with D perhaps TRBD1 (5 bases). This CDR3 has 15 residues. Germline V gene data show CDR1 as MNHNS and CDR2 as SASEGT. CDR3 sequence: CTSSRRRAAGLGLFF. The CDR3, as DNA: TGTACCAGCAGCCGCCGCCGGGCAGCGGGGCTAGGGCTGTTTTTT.

This clonotype was detected ten times or more. This chain links TRBV5-6 with TRBJ1-2, with TRBD1 as a possible D gene (5 bases). This CDR3 is built from 14 residues. Germline V CDR1 and CDR2: SGHDT, YYEEEE. The V gene lost 0 bases and the J gene lost 2 bases, with 8 bases spanning the gap. CDR3 in amino acids: CASSLVGDNYGYTF. The CDR3 nucleotides read TGTGCCAGCAGCTTGGTAGGGGACAACTATGGCTACACCTTC.

In its sample, this clonotype was seen many times. J is TRBJ1-1 and V is TRBV6-2 or TRBV6-3; 7 nucleotides line up with TRBD1. Germline CDR1 reads MNHEY; CDR2 reads SVGEGT. V lost 6 bases and J lost 0; bases outside the gene matches: 4. This CDR3 has 14 residues. The CDR3 region has the DNA TGTGCCAGCAGGGGGAGGGGGCTGAACACTGAAGCTTTCTTT. Protein sequence: CASRGRGLNTEAFF.

CDR3 residues: CASSSSGGPVNTQYF. The CDR3 DNA reads as TGTGCCAGCAGTAGCTCGGGAGGGCCGGTGAATACGCAGTATTTT. V and J are TRBV12-3 or TRBV12-4 and TRBJ2-3; 8 nucleotides align to TRBD2. The CDR3 has 15 residues. V lost 5 bases, J lost 7 bases, and 11 bases stayed unmatched.

This clonotype was seen at least ten times. This chain connects TRBV12-3 or TRBV12-4 to TRBJ2-5; unclear D gene. With 2 bases removed from V and 2 bases from J, the gap between germline ends came to 9 bases. CDR3 length: 14 residues. CDR3 sequence reads: CASSLLPVQETQYF. The CDR3 DNA follows: TGTGCCAGCAGTTTATTGCCGGTTCAAGAGACCCAGTACTTC.

This clonotype appeared many times. The gene calls are TRBV5-6 and TRBJ1-1, with D possibly TRBD1 on 5 matching bases. Per the germline V gene, CDR1 is SGHDT and CDR2 is YYEEEE. V lost 2 bases, J lost 8 bases, and 13 bases lay in between. The CDR3 loop spans 13 amino acids. Written as DNA, the CDR3 is TGTGCCAGCAGCTTACCCGGGGCCGGCGAAGCTTTCTTT. It translates to CASSLPGAGEAFF.